Following are 17 T cell receptor beta chains from one sample sequenced in a study of regulatory T cells in long-lasting Graves disease. Time point indicated: newly diagnosed GD, antithyroid drugs for less than 3 months. The TCR library used RNA extracted from PBMCs. According to the study, TCR beta libraries were built with iRepertoire HTBI primers and CDR3-region Arm-PCR. TCRdb passed the multiplex PCR reads through MiXCR, listing each CDR3 protein once. The sample consists of around 480,000 distinct CDR3 sequences, roughly 15% of them appearing once. These same records also appear under a second study, on T cells in Graves' hyperthyroidism and ophthalmopathy.

Sequencing was performed on peripheral blood mononuclear cells (PBMCs), taken at new diagnosis, from a patient treated with antithyroid drugs. Receptor source: a woman aged 40 to 65 with Graves disease.

The chain links TRBV6-9 to TRBJ1-1, with D unresolved. CDR3 length: 13 amino acids. Germline V lookup: CDR1 MNHGY, CDR2 SVAAGI. The germline V and J ends were trimmed by 2 bases and 1 base, with 5 bases remaining between them. The CDR3 DNA reads TGTGCCAGCAGTTATCCTACGAACACTGAAGCTTTCTTT. Translation gives CASSYPTNTEAFF.

Many counts were recorded for this clonotype. The chain uses TRBV2 and TRBJ1-2; D is undetermined. CDR1 SNHLY and CDR2 FYNNEI come from the germline V gene. This CDR3 spans 13 amino acids. The V end lost 1 base, the J end lost 4 bases, and 7 bases lay between the germline ends. Here the CDR3 reads CASSEVNSYGYTF. CDR3 DNA: TGTGCCAGCAGTGAAGTGAATTCCTATGGCTACACCTTC.

This clonotype was detected many times. V and J are TRBV27 and TRBJ2-3, with 7 bases fitting TRBD2. V lost 5 bases, J lost 2 bases, and 10 bases stayed unmatched. The germline CDR1 and CDR2 sequences are MNHEY and SMNVEV (reference sequence). There are 16 residues in the CDR3. CDR3 region: CASSQQPGLSTDTQYF. In DNA, the CDR3 is TGTGCCAGCAGTCAACAACCGGGACTATCCACAGATACGCAGTATTTT.

In its sample, this clonotype was seen a few times. V gene TRBV19 combines with J gene TRBJ2-3; the D is unclear. The length of the CDR3 is 13 residues. The V gene's germline CDR1 is LNHDA and CDR2 SQIVND (reference sequence). V was clipped by 3 bases and J by 9 bases, with 13 bases between them. CDR3 sequence: CASSINIVETQYF. CDR3 DNA: TGTGCCAGTAGTATTAATATCGTTGAAACGCAGTATTTT. Supplemented by reference TRBV19 and TRBJ2-3, the full variable domain reads DGGITQSPKYLFRKEGQNVTLSCEQNLNHDAMYWYRQDPGQGLRLIYYSQIVNDFQKGDIAEGYSVSREKKESFPLTVTSAQKNPTAFYLCASSINIVETQYFGPGTRLTVL.

The rearrangement links TRBV4-1 to TRBJ2-7; D might be TRBD1 (6 bases). Trimming removed 4 bases from V and 2 bases from J, with 21 bases in between. In germline, CDR1 is MGHRA, CDR2 YSYEKL. The CDR3 extends over 17 amino acids. CDR3 nucleotide sequence: TGCGCCAGCAGCCTCCCCCGAAACAGGGTGATGGCCTACGAGCAGTACTTC. Translating it yields CASSLPRNRVMAYEQYF.

This clonotype was detected ten times or more. The rearrangement uses TRBV6-1 and TRBJ2-2; either TRBD1 or TRBD2 may fit D (6 bases each). Trimming removed 6 bases at V and 1 base at J, with 12 bases between. Germline V gene lookup returns CDR1 MNHNS and CDR2 SASEGT. CDR3 length equals 15 residues. This chain's CDR3 is CASSPGGLNTGELFF. The CDR3 bases are TGTGCCAGCAGCCCCGGGGGCTTGAACACCGGGGAGCTGTTTTTT.

The V call is TRBV6-1, the J call TRBJ1-3; tentative D call: TRBD1 (5 bases). The V and J ends lost 6 bases and 8 bases respectively, with 14 bases between them. Germline CDR1 and CDR2: MNHNS and SASEGT. The CDR3 extends over 13 amino acids. The CDR3 DNA is TGTGCCAGCAGGCAAATTCAGGGAGACACCATATATTTT. Residues: CASRQIQGDTIYF.

This clonotype was recorded many times. This rearrangement joins TRBV3-1 to TRBJ1-4, with D uncertain. Germline assignment: CDR1 LGHDT and CDR2 YNNKEL (reference sequence). V gave up 0 bases and J gave up 8 bases, with 13 bases separating them. This CDR3 region has 15 residues. CDR3 loop: CASSQEWGTFEKLFF. DNA for the CDR3: TGTGCCAGCAGCCAAGAATGGGGAACTTTCGAAAAACTGTTTTTT. The variable domain in full, with the rest retrieved from reference TRBV3-1 and TRBJ1-4, is DTAVSQTPKYLVTQMGNDKSIKCEQNLGHDTMYWYKQDSKKFLKIMFSYNNKELIINETVPNRFSPKSPDKAHLNLHINSLELGDSAVYFCASSQEWGTFEKLFFGSGTQLSVL.

This clonotype was seen many times. This chain uses TRBV6-1 with TRBJ2-7; D possibly corresponds to TRBD1 (6 bases). V lost 5 bases and J lost 6, with 8 bases in between. This CDR3 comprises 11 residues. Per the germline V gene, CDR1 is MNHNS and CDR2 is SASEGT. The CDR3 loop reads CASSTGSEQYF. As DNA, the CDR3 is TGTGCCAGCAGTACAGGGAGCGAGCAGTACTTC.

This clonotype was picked up many times. The V gene is TRBV6-2 or TRBV6-3, the J gene TRBJ1-5; possibly TRBD1 for D (5 bases). The CDR3 has 13 amino acids. Germline V CDR1 and CDR2: MNHEY, SVGEGT. The V end was cut by 4 bases, the J end by 6 bases, with 10 bases between. The CDR3 DNA reads as TGTGCCAGCAGTTCAGGGTGGGGTCAGCCCCAGCATTTT. Amino acid sequence: CASSSGWGQPQHF.

This clonotype occurred many times. The chain has TRBV7-9 and TRBJ2-1; the D gene is possibly TRBD1 (5 bases). CDR3 length: 13 amino acids. Between the trimmed V and J ends, which lost 3 bases and 8 bases, there was a span of 11 bases. Germline CDR1 reads SEHNR; CDR2 reads FQNEAQ (reference sequence). CDR3 sequence (DNA): TGTGCCAGCAGCTTGACCGGCAGGGATGAGCAGTTCTTC. Amino acid sequence: CASSLTGRDEQFF.

This clonotype was recorded a few times. This rearrangement joins TRBV19 to TRBJ2-1; 7 nucleotides line up with TRBD1. J gave up 10 bases and V 5 bases, and 5 bases lay outside the gene matches. CDR1 is LNHDA and CDR2 is SQIVND in the germline V gene (reference sequence). The CDR3 covers 12 residues. This CDR3 reads CASSDREWEQFF. The CDR3 coding sequence is TGTGCCAGTAGTGACAGGGAATGGGAGCAGTTCTTC.

This clonotype has a handful of counts. This rearrangement joins TRBV5-1 to TRBJ2-5, with D possibly being TRBD1 (6 bases). This CDR3 has 13 residues. Germline V gene sequence: CDR1 SGHRS, CDR2 YFSETQ. V lost 5 bases to trimming and J lost 5 bases, with 13 bases between them. As DNA, the CDR3 is TGCGCCAGCAGGAACAGGGTCGACGAGACCCAGTACTTC. It translates to CASRNRVDETQYF.

This clonotype was counted at least ten times. The CDR3 reads CASSPGRNQPQHF. As DNA, the CDR3 is TGTGCCAGCAGTCCAGGGAGAAATCAGCCCCAGCATTTT. The chain uses TRBV12-3 or TRBV12-4 and TRBJ1-5; D is possibly TRBD1 (5 bases). The CDR3 sequence is 13 residues long. V was trimmed by 5 bases and J by 4 bases, leaving 9 bases between them.

This clonotype came up a few times. V gene TRBV12-3 or TRBV12-4 combines with J gene TRBJ2-1, with TRBD1 matching over 7 bases. CDR3 length equals 14 residues. J lost 3 bases, V lost 5 bases, and 4 bases had no gene match. CDR3 DNA: TGTGCCAGCAGTAAGGGACAGCGCTACAATGAGCAGTTCTTC. Translated, it gives CASSKGQRYNEQFF.

This clonotype turned up a few times. The rearrangement links TRBV3-1 to TRBJ1-3, with TRBD1 identical over 8 bases. V trimming: 0 bases; J trimming: 15 bases; junction bases outside the gene matches: 19. This CDR3 contains 17 residues. Per germline, CDR1 LGHDT and CDR2 YNNKEL (reference sequence). CDR3 bases: TGTGCCAGCAGCCAAGATTGGACCGGGACAGGTATTTTTTACGGATATTTT. Amino acid sequence: CASSQDWTGTGIFYGYF.

This clonotype was counted at least ten times. The V gene is TRBV7-8, the J gene TRBJ1-1; the D is unclear. Germline-derived CDR1 and CDR2 are SGHVS and FQNEAQ. Deletions cut 3 bases from V and 3 bases from J, with 8 bases between. The length of the CDR3 is 13 residues. This CDR3 is CASSLEAYTEAFF. The CDR3, as DNA: TGTGCCAGCAGCTTGGAGGCCTACACTGAAGCTTTCTTT.